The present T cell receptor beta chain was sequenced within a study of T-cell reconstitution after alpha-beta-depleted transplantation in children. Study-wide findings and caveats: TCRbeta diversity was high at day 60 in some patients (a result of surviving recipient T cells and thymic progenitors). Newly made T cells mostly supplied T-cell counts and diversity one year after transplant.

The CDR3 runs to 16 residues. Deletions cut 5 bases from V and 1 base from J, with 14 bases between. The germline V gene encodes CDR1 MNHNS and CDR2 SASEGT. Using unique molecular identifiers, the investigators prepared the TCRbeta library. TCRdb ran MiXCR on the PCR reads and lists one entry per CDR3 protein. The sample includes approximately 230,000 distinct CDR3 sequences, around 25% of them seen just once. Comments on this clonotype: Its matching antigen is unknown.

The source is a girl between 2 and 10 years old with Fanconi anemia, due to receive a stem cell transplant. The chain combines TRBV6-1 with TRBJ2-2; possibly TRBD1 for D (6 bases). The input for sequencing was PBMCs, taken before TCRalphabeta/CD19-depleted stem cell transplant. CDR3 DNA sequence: TGTGCCAGCAGTCTCACCGGGACATTGAACACCGGGGAGCTGTTTTTT. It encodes CASSLTGTLNTGELFF.